This entry describes one T cell receptor beta chain. The data were obtained in a study of blood T cell repertoires in COVID-19. The data were produced by immunoSEQ multiplex PCR, yet TCRdb's version contains in-frame clones alone and is incomplete. The table includes under 200,000 clones, approximately 90% detected once. V trimming: 2 bases; J trimming: 6 bases; junction bases outside the gene matches: 11. Germline V gives CDR1 SGHRS, CDR2 YFSETQ. The CDR3 is 16 residues long. The sequencing input was peripheral blood. The sequence was obtained from a man in his 60s with active or convalescent COVID-19. V is TRBV5-1 and J is TRBJ2-7, with TRBD1 matching 10 bases. The CDR3 reads CASSLNAGTGAAEQYF. The CDR3 bases are TGCGCCAGCAGCTTAAATGCCGGGACAGGGGCCGCCGAGCAGTACTTC.